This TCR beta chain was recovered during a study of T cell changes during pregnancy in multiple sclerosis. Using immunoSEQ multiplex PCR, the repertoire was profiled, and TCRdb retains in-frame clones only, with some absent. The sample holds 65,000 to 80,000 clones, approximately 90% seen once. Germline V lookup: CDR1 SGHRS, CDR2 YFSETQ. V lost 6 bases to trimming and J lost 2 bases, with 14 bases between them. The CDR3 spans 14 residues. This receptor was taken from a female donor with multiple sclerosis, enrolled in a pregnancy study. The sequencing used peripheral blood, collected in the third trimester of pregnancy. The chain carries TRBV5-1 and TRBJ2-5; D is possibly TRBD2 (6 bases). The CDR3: CASKSKAGQETQYF. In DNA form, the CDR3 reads TGCGCCAGCAAAAGTAAGGCGGGGCAAGAGACCCAGTACTTC.